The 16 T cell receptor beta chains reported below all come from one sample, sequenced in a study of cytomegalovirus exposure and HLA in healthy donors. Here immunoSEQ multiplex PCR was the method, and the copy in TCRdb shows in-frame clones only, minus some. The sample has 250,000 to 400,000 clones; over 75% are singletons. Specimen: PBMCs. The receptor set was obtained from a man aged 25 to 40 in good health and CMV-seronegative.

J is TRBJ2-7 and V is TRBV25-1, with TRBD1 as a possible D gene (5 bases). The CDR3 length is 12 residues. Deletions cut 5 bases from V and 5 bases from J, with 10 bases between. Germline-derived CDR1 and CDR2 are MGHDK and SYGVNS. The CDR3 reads CASSSQGNEQYF. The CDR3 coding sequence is TGTGCCAGCAGTTCCCAGGGAAACGAGCAGTACTTC.

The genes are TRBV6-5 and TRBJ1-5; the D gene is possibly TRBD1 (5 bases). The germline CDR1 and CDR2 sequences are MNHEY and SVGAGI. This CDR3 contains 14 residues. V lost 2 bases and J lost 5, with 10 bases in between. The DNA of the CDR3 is TGTGCCAGCAGTTACCAACAGGCCGATCAGCCCCAGCATTTT. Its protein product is CASSYQQADQPQHF.

The CDR3 region has the DNA TGTGCCAGCAGCCCCGGACTAGCGGGGGGCAAAGAGACCCAGTACTTC. Its protein is CASSPGLAGGKETQYF. J is TRBJ2-5 and V is TRBV4-2; 14 bases are a match to TRBD2. V shed 4 bases, J shed 3 bases, and the junction held 4 bases outside the gene matches. Germline CDR1 reads LGHNA; CDR2 reads YNFKEQ. This CDR3 is built from 16 residues.

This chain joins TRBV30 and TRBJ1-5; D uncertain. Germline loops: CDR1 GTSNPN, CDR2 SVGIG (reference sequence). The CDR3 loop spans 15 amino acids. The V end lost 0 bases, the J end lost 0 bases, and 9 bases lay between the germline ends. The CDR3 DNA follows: TGTGCCTGGAGTGTTCGGGGAGTTAGCAATCAGCCCCAGCATTTT. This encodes CAWSVRGVSNQPQHF.

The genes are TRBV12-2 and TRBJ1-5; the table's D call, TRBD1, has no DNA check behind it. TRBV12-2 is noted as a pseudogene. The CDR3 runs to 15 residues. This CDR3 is CASRLGTGGCQPQHF. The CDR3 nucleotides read TGTGCAAGTCGCTTAGGGACAGGGGGTTGCCAGCCCCAGCATTTT.

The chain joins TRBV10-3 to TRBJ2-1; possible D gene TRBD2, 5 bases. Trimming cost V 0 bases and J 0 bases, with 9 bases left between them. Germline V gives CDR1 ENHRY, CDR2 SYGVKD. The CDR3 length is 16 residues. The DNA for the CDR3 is TGTGCCATCAGTGAGTCGGAGGTTATCTCCTACAATGAGCAGTTCTTC. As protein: CAISESEVISYNEQFF.

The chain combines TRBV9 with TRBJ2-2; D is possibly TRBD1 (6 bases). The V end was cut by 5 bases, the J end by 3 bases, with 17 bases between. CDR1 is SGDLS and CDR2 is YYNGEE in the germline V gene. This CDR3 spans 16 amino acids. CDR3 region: CASSVGTGRDTGELFF. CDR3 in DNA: TGTGCCAGCAGTGTTGGAACAGGGCGGGACACCGGGGAGCTGTTTTTT.

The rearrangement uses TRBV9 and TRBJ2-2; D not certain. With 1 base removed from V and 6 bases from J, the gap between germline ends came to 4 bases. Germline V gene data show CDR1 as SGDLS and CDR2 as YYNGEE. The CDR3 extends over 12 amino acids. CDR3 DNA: TGTGCCAGCAGCGTACTCTCCGGGGAGCTGTTTTTT. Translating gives CASSVLSGELFF.

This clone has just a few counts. The chain's CDR3 is CASSLVSGLYNEQFF. CDR3 nucleotides: TGCGCCAGCAGCTTGGTTAGCGGGTTATACAATGAGCAGTTCTTC. The rearrangement links TRBV5-1 to TRBJ2-1, with 7 bases lining up with TRBD2. Per the germline V gene, CDR1 is SGHRS and CDR2 is YFSETQ. The CDR3 consists of 15 residues. J was trimmed by 4 bases and V by 0 bases; bases with no gene match: 4.

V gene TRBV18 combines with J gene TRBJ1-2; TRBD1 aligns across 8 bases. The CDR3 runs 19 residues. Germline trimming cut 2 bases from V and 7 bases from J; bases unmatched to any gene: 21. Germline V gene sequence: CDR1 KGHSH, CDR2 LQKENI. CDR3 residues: CASSPVGSLQGQAILGYTF. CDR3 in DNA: TGTGCCAGCTCACCAGTAGGCTCGCTTCAGGGACAGGCGATTCTTGGCTACACCTTC.

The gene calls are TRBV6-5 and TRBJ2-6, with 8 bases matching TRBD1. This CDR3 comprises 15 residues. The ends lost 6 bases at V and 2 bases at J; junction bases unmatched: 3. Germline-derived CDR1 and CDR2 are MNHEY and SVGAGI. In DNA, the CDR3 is TGTGCCAGCAGGGACAGGGCGCCTGGGGCCAACGTCCTGACTTTC. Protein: CASRDRAPGANVLTF.

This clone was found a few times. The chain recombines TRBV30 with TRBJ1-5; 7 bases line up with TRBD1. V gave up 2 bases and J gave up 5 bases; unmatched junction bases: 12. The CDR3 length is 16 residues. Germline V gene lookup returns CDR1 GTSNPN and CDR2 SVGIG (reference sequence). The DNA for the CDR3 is TGTGCCTGGAGTATAGACAGGGCCTCAACCTATCAGCCCCAGCATTTT. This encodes CAWSIDRASTYQPQHF.

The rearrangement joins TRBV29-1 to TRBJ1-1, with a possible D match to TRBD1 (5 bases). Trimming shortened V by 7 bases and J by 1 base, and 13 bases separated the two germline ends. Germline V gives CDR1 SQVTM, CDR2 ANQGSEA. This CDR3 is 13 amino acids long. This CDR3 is CSGRPGQNTEAFF. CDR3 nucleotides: TGCAGCGGCAGACCAGGACAGAACACTGAAGCTTTCTTT. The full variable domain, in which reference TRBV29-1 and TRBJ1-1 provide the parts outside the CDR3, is SAVISQKPSRDICQRGTSLTIQCQVDSQVTMMFWYRQQPGQSLTLIATANQGSEATYESGFVIDKFPISRPNLTFSTLTVSNMSPEDSSIYLCSGRPGQNTEAFFGQGTRLTVV.

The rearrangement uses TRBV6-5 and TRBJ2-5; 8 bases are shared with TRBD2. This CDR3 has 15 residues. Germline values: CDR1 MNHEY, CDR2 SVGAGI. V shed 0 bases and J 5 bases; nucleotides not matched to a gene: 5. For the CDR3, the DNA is TGTGCCAGCAGTTACTCTGCGGGGGGCGATGAGACCCAGTACTTC. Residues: CASSYSAGGDETQYF.

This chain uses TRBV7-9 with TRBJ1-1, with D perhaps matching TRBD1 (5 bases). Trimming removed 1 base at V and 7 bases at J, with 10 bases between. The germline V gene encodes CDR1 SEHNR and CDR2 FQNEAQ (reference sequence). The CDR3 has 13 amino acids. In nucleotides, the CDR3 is TGTGCCAGCAGCTTAGGGACACTCGGTGAAGCTTTCTTT. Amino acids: CASSLGTLGEAFF. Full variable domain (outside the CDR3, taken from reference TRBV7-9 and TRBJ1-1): DTGVSQNPRHKITKRGQNVTFRCDPISEHNRLYWYRQTLGQGPEFLTYFQNEAQLEKSRLLSDRFSAERPKGSFSTLEIQRTEQGDSAMYLCASSLGTLGEAFFGQGTRLTVV.

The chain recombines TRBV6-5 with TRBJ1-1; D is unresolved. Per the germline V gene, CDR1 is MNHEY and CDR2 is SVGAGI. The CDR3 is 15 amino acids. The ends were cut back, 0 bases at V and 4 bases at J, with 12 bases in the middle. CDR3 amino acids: CASSYSPGISTEAFF. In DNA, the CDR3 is TGTGCCAGCAGTTACTCCCCCGGGATTTCCACTGAAGCTTTCTTT.